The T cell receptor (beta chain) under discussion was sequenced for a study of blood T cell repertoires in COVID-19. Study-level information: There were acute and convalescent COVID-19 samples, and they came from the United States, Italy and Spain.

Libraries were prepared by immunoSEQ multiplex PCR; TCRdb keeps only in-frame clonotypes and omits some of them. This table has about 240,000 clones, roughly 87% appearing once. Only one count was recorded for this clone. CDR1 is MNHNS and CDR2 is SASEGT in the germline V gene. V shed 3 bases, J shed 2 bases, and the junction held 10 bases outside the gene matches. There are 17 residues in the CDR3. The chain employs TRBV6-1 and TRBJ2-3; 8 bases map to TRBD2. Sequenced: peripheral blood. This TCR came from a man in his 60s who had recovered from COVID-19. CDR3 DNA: TGTGCCAGCAGTGATCCCGGTGCGGGGGGATACACAGATACGCAGTATTTT. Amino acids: CASSDPGAGGYTDTQYF.